Presented here are 13 T cell receptor beta chains from one specimen sequenced in a study of cytomegalovirus exposure and HLA in healthy donors. Vbeta (60) and Jbeta (13) primers were used in the PCR. Only in-frame clones appear in the TCRdb table, and some are missing; sequencing was by immunoSEQ multiplex PCR. The table lists some 80,000 clones, 60% to 85% of them singletons. Input material: PBMCs. Receptor source: a man between 40 and 49 years old in good health and CMV-seronegative.

This clone was seen once. The same CDR3 is also encoded by other DNA sequences in this sample. The V gene is TRBV6-4, the J gene TRBJ1-2; the D is unclear. CDR3 size: 16 residues. Germline loops: CDR1 MRHNA, CDR2 SNTAGT. V lost 3 bases and J lost 4, with 18 bases in between. DNA for the CDR3: TGTGCCAGCAGTGAATCGCTGGGCGTTTCGCCCTATGGCTACACCTTC. This translates into CASSESLGVSPYGYTF.

The chain couples TRBV6-1 to TRBJ2-3; TRBD2 is a possible D gene (6 bases). V dropped 0 bases and J dropped 0 bases, with 13 bases sitting between them. The germline CDR1 and CDR2 sequences are MNHNS and SASEGT. The CDR3 covers 17 residues. The CDR3 DNA reads TGTGCCAGCAGTGAAGCGCTTCGAAGCGGGAGCACAGATACGCAGTATTTT. It codes for CASSEALRSGSTDTQYF.

V is TRBV28 and J is TRBJ2-1, with D uncertain. This CDR3 has 12 residues. With 3 bases removed from V and 9 bases from J, the gap between germline ends came to 9 bases. CDR1 is MDHEN and CDR2 is SYDVKM in the germline V gene. The CDR3 DNA reads TGTGCCAGCAGTTTGCCCGAGAGTGAGCAGTTCTTC. Its translation is CASSLPESEQFF.

The chain is built from TRBV21-1 and TRBJ2-7; the table's D call TRBD1 went unverified against the DNA. TRBV21-1 is termed a pseudogene. The CDR3 runs to 16 residues. CDR3 region: CASSKGGVDRAGEQYF. CDR3 DNA: TGTGCCAGCAGCAAAGGGGGGGTAGACAGGGCGGGCGAGCAGTACTTC.

The rearrangement joins TRBV5-1 to TRBJ2-1; maybe TRBD2 (5 bases). Germline CDR1 SGHRS, CDR2 YFSETQ. The CDR3 has 15 amino acids. The V and J ends lost 0 bases and 0 bases respectively, with 7 bases between them. CDR3 DNA sequence: TGCGCCAGCAGCTTGGCGGACTTCTCCTACAATGAGCAGTTCTTC. Residues: CASSLADFSYNEQFF.

The rearrangement joins TRBV6-1 to TRBJ1-3, with D unresolved. The CDR3 spans 14 residues. Germline loops: CDR1 MNHNS, CDR2 SASEGT. Trimming cost V 8 bases and J 6 bases, with 17 bases left between them. The CDR3 DNA reads as TGTGCCAGCTCCCCCCGGGAGTGGGTAAACACCATATATTTT. Amino acids: CASSPREWVNTIYF.

The chain couples TRBV6-6 to TRBJ2-1; D unclear. This CDR3 region has 15 residues. Deletions cut 7 bases from V and 4 bases from J, with 17 bases between. Per the germline V gene, CDR1 is MNHNY and CDR2 is SVGAGI (reference sequence). The CDR3 nucleotides read TGTGCCAGCAACGCCGCATACTCGTTTTACAATGAGCAGTTCTTC. It yields the protein CASNAAYSFYNEQFF.

This chain uses TRBV10-3 with TRBJ2-1; 7 bases match TRBD2. This CDR3 spans 15 amino acids. The V segment lost 8 bases and the J segment 0 bases; nucleotides outside the gene matches: 7. Germline-derived CDR1 and CDR2 are ENHRY and SYGVKD. This CDR3 is CAIREDTSSYNEQFF. CDR3 bases: TGTGCCATCCGGGAGGACACGAGCTCCTACAATGAGCAGTTCTTC.

This rearrangement joins TRBV6-1 to TRBJ1-2, with TRBD1 identical over 10 bases. Germline V CDR1 and CDR2: MNHNS, SASEGT. Trimming at V came to 6 bases and at J to 4 bases, leaving 8 bases not matched to a gene. There are 15 residues in the CDR3. DNA for the CDR3: TGTGCCAGCAGACCCAAGACAGGGGGCGCCTATGGCTACACCTTC. This sequence encodes CASRPKTGGAYGYTF.

This clone occurred a few times. CDR3: CASSAEGKVGYEQYF. In DNA form, the CDR3 reads TGTGCCAGCAGTGCGGAAGGCAAGGTGGGCTACGAGCAGTACTTC. V usage is TRBV6-5 and J usage is TRBJ2-7; D is unresolved. The CDR3 runs 15 residues. From germline, CDR1 is MNHEY and CDR2 SVGAGI. Deletions cut 5 bases from V and 3 bases from J, with 17 bases between.

The gene calls are TRBV5-1 and TRBJ1-1; D gene ambiguous. Germline loops: CDR1 SGHRS, CDR2 YFSETQ. V dropped 0 bases and J dropped 4 bases, with 10 bases sitting between them. CDR3 length: 14 residues. CDR3 DNA sequence: TGCGCCAGCAGCTTGGATGAGGGAATCACTGAAGCTTTCTTT. Translating it yields CASSLDEGITEAFF. The full variable domain, its missing parts supplied by reference TRBV5-1 and TRBJ1-1, is KAGVTQTPRYLIKTRGQQVTLSCSPISGHRSVSWYQQTPGQGLQFLFEYFSETQRNKGNFPGRFSGRQFSNSRSEMNVSTLELGDSALYLCASSLDEGITEAFFGQGTRLTVV.

The chain joins TRBV18 to TRBJ2-2; D may be TRBD1 (5 bases). CDR1 KGHSH and CDR2 LQKENI come from the germline V gene. Trimming cost V 0 bases and J 4 bases, with 9 bases left between them. The CDR3 runs 15 residues. CDR3 region: CASSPPNRSTGELFF. The CDR3 bases are TGTGCCAGCTCACCACCGAACAGGAGCACCGGGGAGCTGTTTTTT.

The rearrangement links TRBV19 to TRBJ2-5; tentatively, D is TRBD2 (6 bases). The J call is doubtful: the DNA matches TRBJ2-7 better. Germline loops: CDR1 LNHDA, CDR2 SQIVND (reference sequence). CDR3 length: 15 residues. The CDR3 here is CASSLSLARSYEQYF. CDR3 coding DNA: TGTGCCAGTAGTCTTTCTCTAGCGCGATCCTACGAGCAGTACTTC.